This T cell receptor (beta chain) was retrieved from a study of blood T cell repertoires in COVID-19. Study-level background: The analysed material was cDNA or gDNA that came from T cells, B-cell-depleted T cells, or PBMCs.

Germline V gene sequence: CDR1 SGHRS, CDR2 YFSETQ. The CDR3 extends over 15 amino acids. Trimming cost V 2 bases and J 8 bases; bases outside gene matches: 9. This clone was seen once. Data came from immunoSEQ multiplex PCR; TCRdb stores just in-frame clones and leaves some out. This table has roughly 120,000 clones, around 80% appearing once. This sequence was found in a man between 65 and 85 years old with acute or convalescent COVID-19. This chain links TRBV5-1 with TRBJ2-1, with 8 bases aligning to TRBD1. The sample taken for sequencing was peripheral blood. This CDR3 reads CASSFQGAHLDEQFF. CDR3 in DNA: TGCGCCAGCAGCTTTCAGGGGGCCCACTTGGATGAGCAGTTCTTC.